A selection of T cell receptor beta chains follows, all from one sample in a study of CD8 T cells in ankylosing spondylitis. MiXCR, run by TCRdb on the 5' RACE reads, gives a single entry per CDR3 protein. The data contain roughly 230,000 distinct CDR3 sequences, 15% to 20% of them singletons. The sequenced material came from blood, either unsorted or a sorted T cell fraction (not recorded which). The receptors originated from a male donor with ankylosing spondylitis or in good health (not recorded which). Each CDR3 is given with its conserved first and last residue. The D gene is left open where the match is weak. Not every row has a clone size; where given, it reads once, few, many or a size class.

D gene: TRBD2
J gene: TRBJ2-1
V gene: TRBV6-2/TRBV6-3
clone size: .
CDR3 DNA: TGTGCCAGCGCCGGGACTAGCGGGAGTTACGAGCAGTTCTTC
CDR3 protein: CASAGTSGSYEQFF

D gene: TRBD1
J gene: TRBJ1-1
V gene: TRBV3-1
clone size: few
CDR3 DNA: TGTGCCAGCAGCCAATCCGGGACAGGGAAGAACACTGAAGCTTTCTTT
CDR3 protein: CASSQSGTGKNTEAFF

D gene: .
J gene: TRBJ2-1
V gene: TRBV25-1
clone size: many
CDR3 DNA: TGTGCCAGCAGTGAAATCGGTAGGGATGAGCAGTTCTTC
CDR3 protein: CASSEIGRDEQFF

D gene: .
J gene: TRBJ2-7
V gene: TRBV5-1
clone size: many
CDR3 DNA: TGCGCCAGCAGCGGCTCCGGGTCTTCCTACGAGCAGTACTTC
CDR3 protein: CASSGSGSSYEQYF

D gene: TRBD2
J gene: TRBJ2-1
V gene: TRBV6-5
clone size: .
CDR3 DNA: TGTGCCAGCAGTTACGTGGCTAGCGGGAACAATGAGCAGTTCTTC
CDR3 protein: CASSYVASGNNEQFF

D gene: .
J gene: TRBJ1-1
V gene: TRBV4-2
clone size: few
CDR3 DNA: TGTGCCAGCAGCCAAGATGACTTGGGGAACACTGAAGCTTTCTTT
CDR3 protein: CASSQDDLGNTEAFF

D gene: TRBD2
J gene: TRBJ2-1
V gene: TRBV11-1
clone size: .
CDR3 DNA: TGTGCCAGCAGCCATACAGAGGATCCGGGACTAGCGGGAAGACATGAGCAGTTCTTC
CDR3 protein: CASSHTEDPGLAGRHEQFF

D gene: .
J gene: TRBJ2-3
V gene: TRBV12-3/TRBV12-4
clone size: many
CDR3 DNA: TGTGCCAGCACCCTAAGAAACGGTGATACGCAGTATTTT
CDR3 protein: CASTLRNGDTQYF

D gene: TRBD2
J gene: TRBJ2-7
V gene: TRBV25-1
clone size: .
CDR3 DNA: TGTGCCAGCAGGGTAGCGGGAGGTCACGAGCAGTACTTC
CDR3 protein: CASRVAGGHEQYF

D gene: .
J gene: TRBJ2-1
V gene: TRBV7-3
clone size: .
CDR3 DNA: TGTGCCAGCAGCCCGAGACTCAACCGGGATGAGCAGTTCTTC
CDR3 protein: CASSPRLNRDEQFF

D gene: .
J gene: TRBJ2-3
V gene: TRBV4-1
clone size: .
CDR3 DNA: TGCGCCAGCAGCCAAGGTGGCAGGGTTTCAGATACGCAGTATTTT
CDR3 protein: CASSQGGRVSDTQYF

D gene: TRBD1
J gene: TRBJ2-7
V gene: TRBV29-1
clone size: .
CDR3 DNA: TGCAGCGTTGAATTGGCCGGGACAGTATCCTACGAGCAGTACTTC
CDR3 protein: CSVELAGTVSYEQYF

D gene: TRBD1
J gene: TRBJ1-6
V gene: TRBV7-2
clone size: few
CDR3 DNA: TGTGCCAGCAGCTCCCGACAGGGTTCAGGGAATTCACCCCTCCACTTT
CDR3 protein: CASSSRQGSGNSPLHF

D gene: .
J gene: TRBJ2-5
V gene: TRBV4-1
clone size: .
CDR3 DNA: TGCGCCAGCAGCCAAGTCCAGGCGGGGTGGGCTCAAGAGACCCAGTACTTC
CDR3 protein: CASSQVQAGWAQETQYF

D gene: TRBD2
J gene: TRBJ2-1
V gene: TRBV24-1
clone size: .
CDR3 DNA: TGTGCCACCAGTGAGATAGCGGGAGAAGGTGAGCAGTTCTTC
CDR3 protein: CATSEIAGEGEQFF

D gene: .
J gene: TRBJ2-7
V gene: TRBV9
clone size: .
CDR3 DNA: TGTGCCAGCAGCGGACGACCCTCGAGCTCCTCCTACGAGCAGTACTTC
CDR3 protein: CASSGRPSSSSYEQYF

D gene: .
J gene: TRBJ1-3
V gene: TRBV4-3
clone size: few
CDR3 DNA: TGCGCCAGCAGCCAAGACGGGTCTCCTGGAAACACCATATATTTT
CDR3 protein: CASSQDGSPGNTIYF

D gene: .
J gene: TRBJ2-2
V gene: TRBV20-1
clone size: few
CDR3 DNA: TGCAGTGCTATCGGGGTAAACACCGGGGAGCTGTTTTTT
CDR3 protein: CSAIGVNTGELFF

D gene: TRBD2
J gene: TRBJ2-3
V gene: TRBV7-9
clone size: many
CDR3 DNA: TGTGCCAGCAGCGACCCGACTAGCGGCACAGATACGCAGTATTTT
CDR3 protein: CASSDPTSGTDTQYF

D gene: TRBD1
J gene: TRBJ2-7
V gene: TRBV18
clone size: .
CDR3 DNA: TGTGCCAGCTCACCTCCCGGGACAGAGGGCGAGCAGTACTTC
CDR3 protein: CASSPPGTEGEQYF

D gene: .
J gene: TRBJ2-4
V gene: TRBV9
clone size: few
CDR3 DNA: TGTGCCAGCAGCGGGGCAGAAAACATTCAGTACTTC
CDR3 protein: CASSGAENIQYF

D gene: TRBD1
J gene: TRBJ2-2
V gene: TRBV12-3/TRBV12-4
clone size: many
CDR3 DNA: TGTGCCAGCACGGGACAGGGGAACACCGGGGAGCTGTTTTTT
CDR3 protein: CASTGQGNTGELFF

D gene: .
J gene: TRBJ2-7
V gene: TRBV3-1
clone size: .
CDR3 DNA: TGTGCCAGCAGCCATGGACTCTCCTACGAGCAGTACTTC
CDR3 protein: CASSHGLSYEQYF

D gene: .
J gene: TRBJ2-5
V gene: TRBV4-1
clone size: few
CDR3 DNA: TGCGCCAGCAGCCAGACAGTCCAAGAGACCCAGTACTTC
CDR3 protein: CASSQTVQETQYF